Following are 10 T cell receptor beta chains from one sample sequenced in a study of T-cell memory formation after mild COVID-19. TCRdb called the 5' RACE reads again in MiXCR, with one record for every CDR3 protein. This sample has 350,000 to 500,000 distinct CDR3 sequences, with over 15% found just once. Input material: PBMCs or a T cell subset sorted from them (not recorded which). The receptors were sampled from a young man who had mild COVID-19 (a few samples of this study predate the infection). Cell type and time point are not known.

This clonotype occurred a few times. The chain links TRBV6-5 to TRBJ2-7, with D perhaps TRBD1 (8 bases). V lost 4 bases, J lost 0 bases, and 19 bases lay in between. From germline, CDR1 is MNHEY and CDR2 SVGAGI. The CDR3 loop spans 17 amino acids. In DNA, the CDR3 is TGTGCCAGCAGTTCTCCAAGGGGGGGGACAGGCTCCTACGAGCAGTACTTC. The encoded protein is CASSSPRGGTGSYEQYF.

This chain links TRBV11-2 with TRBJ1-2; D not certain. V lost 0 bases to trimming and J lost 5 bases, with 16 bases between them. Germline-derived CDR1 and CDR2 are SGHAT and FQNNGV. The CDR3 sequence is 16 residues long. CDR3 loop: CASSLDSLERGYGYTF. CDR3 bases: TGTGCCAGCAGCTTAGATTCTTTGGAGCGCGGGTATGGCTACACCTTC. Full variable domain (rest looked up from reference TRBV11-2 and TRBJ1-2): EAGVAQSPRYKIIEKRQSVAFWCNPISGHATLYWYQQILGQGPKLLIQFQNNGVVDDSQLPKDRFSAERLKGVDSTLKIQPAKLEDSAVYLCASSLDSLERGYGYTFGSGTRLTVV.

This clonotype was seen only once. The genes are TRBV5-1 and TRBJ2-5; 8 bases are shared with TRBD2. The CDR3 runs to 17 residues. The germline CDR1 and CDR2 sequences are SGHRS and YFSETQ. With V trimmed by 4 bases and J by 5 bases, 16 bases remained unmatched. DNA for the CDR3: TGCGCCAGCAGCCCGAGGGGCAGCGGGGGAAAGAGGGAGACCCAGTACTTC. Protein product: CASSPRGSGGKRETQYF.

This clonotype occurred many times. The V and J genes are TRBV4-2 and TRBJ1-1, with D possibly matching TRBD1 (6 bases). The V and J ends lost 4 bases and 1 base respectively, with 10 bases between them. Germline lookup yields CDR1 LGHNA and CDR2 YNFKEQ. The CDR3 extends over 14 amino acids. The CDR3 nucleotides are TGTGCCAGCAGCCTACAGGGAGAGAACACTGAAGCTTTCTTT. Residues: CASSLQGENTEAFF.

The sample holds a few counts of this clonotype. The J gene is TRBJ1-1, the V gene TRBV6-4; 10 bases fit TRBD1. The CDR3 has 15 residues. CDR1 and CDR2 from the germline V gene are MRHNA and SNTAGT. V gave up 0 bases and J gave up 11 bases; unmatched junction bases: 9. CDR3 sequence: CASSDSSGTGVKAFF. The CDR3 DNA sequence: TGTGCCAGCAGTGACTCGAGCGGGACAGGGGTAAAGGCTTTCTTT.

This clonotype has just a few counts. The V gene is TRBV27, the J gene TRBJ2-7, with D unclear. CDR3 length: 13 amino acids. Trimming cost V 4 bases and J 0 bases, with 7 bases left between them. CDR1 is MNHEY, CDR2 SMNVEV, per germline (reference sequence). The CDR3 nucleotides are TGTGCCAGCAGTTGGGCAGACTCCTACGAGCAGTACTTC. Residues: CASSWADSYEQYF.

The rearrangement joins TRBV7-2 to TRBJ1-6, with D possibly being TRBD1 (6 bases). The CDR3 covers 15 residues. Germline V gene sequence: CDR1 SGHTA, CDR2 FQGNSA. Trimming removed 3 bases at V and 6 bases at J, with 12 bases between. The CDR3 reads CASSFTGMANSPLHF. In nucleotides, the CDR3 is TGTGCCAGCAGCTTCACAGGGATGGCTAATTCACCCCTCCACTTT.

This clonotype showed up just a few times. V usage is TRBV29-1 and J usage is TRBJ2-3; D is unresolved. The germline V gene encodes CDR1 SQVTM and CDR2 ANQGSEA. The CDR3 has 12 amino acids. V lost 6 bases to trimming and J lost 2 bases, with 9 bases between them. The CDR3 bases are TGCAGCGTAACCCGGCCCACAGATACGCAGTATTTT. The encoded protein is CSVTRPTDTQYF.

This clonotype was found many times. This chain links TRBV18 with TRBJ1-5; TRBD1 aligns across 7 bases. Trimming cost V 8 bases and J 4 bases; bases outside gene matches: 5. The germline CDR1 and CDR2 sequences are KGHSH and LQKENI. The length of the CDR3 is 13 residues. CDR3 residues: CASQGQANQPQHF. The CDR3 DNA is TGTGCCAGCCAAGGACAGGCAAATCAGCCCCAGCATTTT.

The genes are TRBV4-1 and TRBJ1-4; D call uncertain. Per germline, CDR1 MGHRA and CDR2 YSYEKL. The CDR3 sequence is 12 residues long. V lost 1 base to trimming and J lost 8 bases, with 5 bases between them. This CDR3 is CASSQVFEKLFF. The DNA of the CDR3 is TGCGCCAGCAGCCAAGTTTTCGAAAAACTGTTTTTT.